A selection of T cell receptor beta chains follows, all from one sample in a study of T cell clones after liver transplantation. Only in-frame clones appear in the TCRdb table, and some are missing; sequencing was by immunoSEQ multiplex PCR. The table lists about 4,800 clones, about 40% of them singletons, with about 13% in the top ten. What these receptors recognize is not known. The source material was CD4+ T cells from cultured PBMCs. Receptors originate from a human patient who received a liver transplant. A subset of T cells may come from the graft donor. Both conserved end residues are part of each CDR3. A D gene is named only where the DNA matches it firmly.

CDR3 length: 16
D gene: TRBD2
V gene: TRBV5-1
CDR3 protein: CASSLSPGTSGRAEFF

CDR3 length: 14
D gene: NA
V gene: TRBV19
CDR3 protein: CASSRGDYLQPQHF

CDR3 length: 15
D gene: NA
V gene: TRBV2
CDR3 protein: CASSETQAPDNEQFF

CDR3 length: 18
D gene: NA
V gene: TRBV19
CDR3 protein: CASSMSHGGAAGRAEAFF

CDR3 length: 13
D gene: TRBD2
V gene: TRBV7-3
CDR3 protein: CASSRGLADEQYF

CDR3 length: 11
D gene: NA
V gene: TRBV6-5
CDR3 protein: CASSRYNEQFF

CDR3 length: 13
D gene: NA
V gene: TRBV5-4
CDR3 protein: CASSLWPNTEAFF

CDR3 length: 14
D gene: NA
V gene: TRBV28
CDR3 protein: CASSLLRVNYGYTF

CDR3 length: 13
D gene: NA
V gene: TRBV27
CDR3 protein: CASKTGPTYGYTF

CDR3 length: 15
D gene: NA
V gene: TRBV5-1
CDR3 protein: CASSFVAGGDTEAFF

CDR3 length: 13
D gene: NA
V gene: TRBV7-2
CDR3 protein: CASSFGVADTQYF

CDR3 length: 13
D gene: NA
V gene: TRBV5-1
CDR3 protein: CASSPEGIQPQHF

CDR3 length: 15
D gene: TRBD2
V gene: TRBV10-3
CDR3 protein: CAISTTPGLAEEQYF

CDR3 length: 13
D gene: NA
V gene: TRBV15
CDR3 protein: CATSRTEYNEQFF

CDR3 length: 15
D gene: TRBD2
V gene: TRBV7-8
CDR3 protein: CASSLALAGVNEQFF